This is a list of T cell receptor beta chains from one sample in a study of blood T cell repertoires in COVID-19. Sequenced by immunoSEQ multiplex PCR; TCRdb stores in-frame clones only, minus some. The sample yields around 190,000 clones, about four fifths seen once. Sequenced: peripheral blood. The receptors were sampled from a man in his sixties or seventies with active or convalescent COVID-19. CDR3s include the opening cysteine and the closing phenylalanine or tryptophan. D genes are given only for firm matches. Clone size is given for some rows only: seen once, a few or many times, or a class if the clone is expanded.

CDR3aa: CASSYKFGEQFF; CDR3nt: TGTGCCAGCAGTTATAAGTTCGGTGAGCAGTTCTTC; d_gene: NA; v_gene: TRBV13; j_gene: TRBJ2-1; abundance: NA
CDR3aa: CASRQGRGQPQHF; CDR3nt: TGTGCCAGCAGACAGGGGAGAGGGCAGCCCCAGCATTTT; d_gene: TRBD1; v_gene: TRBV12-3/TRBV12-4; j_gene: TRBJ1-5; abundance: NA
CDR3aa: CAWGGGSYEQYF; CDR3nt: TGTGCCTGGGGCGGGGGCTCCTACGAGCAGTACTTC; d_gene: TRBD2; v_gene: TRBV30; j_gene: TRBJ2-7; abundance: NA
CDR3aa: CACSRGSGNTIYF; CDR3nt: TGTGCCTGTTCCCGGGGGTCTGGAAACACCATATATTTT; d_gene: NA; v_gene: TRBV30; j_gene: TRBJ1-3; abundance: NA
CDR3aa: CASSLGQPSYGYTF; CDR3nt: TGCGCCAGCAGCTTGGGACAGCCAAGCTATGGCTACACCTTC; d_gene: TRBD1; v_gene: TRBV5-6; j_gene: TRBJ1-2; abundance: NA
CDR3aa: CAWSRGGEETQYF; CDR3nt: TGTGCCTGGAGTCGGGGAGGGGAAGAGACCCAGTACTTC; d_gene: TRBD2; v_gene: TRBV30; j_gene: TRBJ2-5; abundance: NA
CDR3aa: CASRTGQGAEAFF; CDR3nt: TGTGCCAGCAGGACGGGACAGGGAGCTGAAGCTTTCTTT; d_gene: TRBD1; v_gene: TRBV6-5; j_gene: TRBJ1-1; abundance: once
CDR3aa: CASSSGMSGEQYF; CDR3nt: TGTGCCAGCAGCTCCGGAATGTCAGGCGAGCAGTACTTC; d_gene: NA; v_gene: TRBV12-1; j_gene: TRBJ2-7; abundance: once
CDR3aa: CASSQSEGVWETQYF; CDR3nt: TGTGCCAGCAGCCAGAGCGAGGGGGTGTGGGAGACCCAGTACTTC; d_gene: NA; v_gene: TRBV3-1/TRBV3-2; j_gene: TRBJ2-5; abundance: NA
CDR3aa: CAISEVSGDYTF; CDR3nt: TGTGCCATCAGTGAGGTTAGCGGGGACTACACCTTC; d_gene: NA; v_gene: TRBV10-3; j_gene: TRBJ1-2; abundance: NA